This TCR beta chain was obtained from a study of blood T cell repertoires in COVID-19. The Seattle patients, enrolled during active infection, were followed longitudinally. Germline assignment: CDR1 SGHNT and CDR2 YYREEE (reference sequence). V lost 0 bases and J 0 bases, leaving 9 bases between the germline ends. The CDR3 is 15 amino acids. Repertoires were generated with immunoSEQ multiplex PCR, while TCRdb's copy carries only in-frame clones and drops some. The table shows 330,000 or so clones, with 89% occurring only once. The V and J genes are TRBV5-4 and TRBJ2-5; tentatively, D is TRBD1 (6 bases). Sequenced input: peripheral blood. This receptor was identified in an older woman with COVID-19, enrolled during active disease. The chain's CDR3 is CASSLEGGNQETQYF. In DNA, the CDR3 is TGTGCCAGCAGCTTGGAAGGGGGTAACCAAGAGACCCAGTACTTC. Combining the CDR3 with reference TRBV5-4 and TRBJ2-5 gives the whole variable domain ETGVTQSPTHLIKTRGQQVTLRCSSQSGHNTVSWYQQALGQGPQFIFQYYREEENGRGNFPPRFSGLQFPNYSSELNVNALELDDSALYLCASSLEGGNQETQYFGPGTRLLVL.